This record concerns one TCR beta chain sequence. These data originate in a study of blood T cell repertoires in COVID-19. Turning to the study itself: PBMCs, B-cell-depleted T cells, or T cells provided the cDNA or gDNA that made up the material.

The CDR3 is 14 residues long. Germline trimming cut 4 bases from V and 3 bases from J; bases unmatched to any gene: 3. From germline, CDR1 is LGHDT and CDR2 YNNKEL (reference sequence). In the authors' workflow: Quantification of nucleated cells was approximated via reference gene primer amplification. The data were produced by immunoSEQ multiplex PCR, yet TCRdb's version contains in-frame clones alone and is incomplete. That table furnishes V, J and clone size, whereas the DNA furnished D and trimming. Among about 310,000 clones listed, roughly 89% were seen once. The V call is TRBV3-1 (or the pseudogene TRBV3-2), the J call TRBJ1-2, with 9 bases lining up with TRBD1. Input material: peripheral blood. This TCR came from a woman aged 40 to 50 with COVID-19, enrolled during active disease. DNA of the CDR3: TGTGCCAGCAGCCGGCGGACAGGGGACTATGGCTACACCTTC. Its translation: CASSRRTGDYGYTF.